This T cell receptor beta chain stems from a study of regulatory T cells in long-lasting Graves disease (dated by TCRdb to about 2021). At the level of the whole study: In the newly diagnosed Graves' disease group, patients had been taking antithyroid drugs for less than 3 months. Peripheral blood TCR sequencing and RNA sequencing compared persistent Graves' disease patients with newly diagnosed Graves' disease patients. The study took place in China and was registered as a clinical trial. A total of around 35 samples were covered by TCR sequencing, comprising around 13 persistent and 20 newly diagnosed Graves' disease patients. Study-wide findings and limitations: A larger number of public clonotypes was shared among persistent patients (around 2,700) than among newly diagnosed patients (around 970). The authors acknowledged the small sample size as a limitation that may reduce accuracy. Compared with newly diagnosed patients, patients with persistent Graves' disease had lower TCR Shannon entropy and fewer highly expanded clones, which suggests clonal expansion. Only the TCR beta chain was sequenced and analyzed. Persistent disease showed preferential use of TRBV28, TRBJ1-2 and TRBJ2-5, whereas newly diagnosed disease favored TRBV20-1 and TRBJ2-1. Only peripheral blood was studied, because thyroid tissue, the primary lesion, was inaccessible.

V loses 8 bases of germline sequence and J loses 4 bases, and the interval between the two ends is 11 bases. The CDR3 measures 11 amino acids from cysteine to phenylalanine. Only the CDR3 DNA is retained, 33 bases long and in frame from the first base. Per the germline V gene, SQVTM is the CDR1 and ANQGSEA is the CDR2. The table lists this clonotype with many counts. Its target antigen remains unknown. Base qualities are not recorded, but no much larger clone differs from it by a single base. Explained via the paper, the time point label denotes: newly diagnosed GD, antithyroid drugs for less than 3 months. For both TCR sequencing and RNA sequencing, RNA was extracted from PBMCs in TRIzol. The diagnosis of Graves' disease followed American Thyroid Association guidelines. Patients for the study were recruited at an endocrinology department in Xi'an, China. Each patient gave approximately 8.8 milliliters of peripheral blood, collected in an EDTA anticoagulant tube. PBMCs were isolated by Ficoll Paque Plus density gradient separation without further T cell sorting. An Agilent 2100 Bioanalyzer and agarose gel were used to check RNA quality, and a NanoDrop 2000 was used to measure RNA concentration.

The method was multiplex PCR. Instrument used: Illumina HiSeq 4000. TCR beta libraries were built with iRepertoire HTBI primers and Arm-PCR amplification of CDR3 regions. Before sequencing, the PCR products went through gel purification. On the authors' methods: Gene usage analysis of CDR3 amino acid clonotypes relied on the roughly 67 TRBV and around 13 TRBJ segments identified across samples. Filtered high-quality paired reads were merged into contigs using COPE and FqMerger. BLAST was used to align contigs to IMGT TRBV, TRBD and TRBJ reference genes, and CDR3 was defined according to IMGT. Any clonotype with a frequency above 0.1% was classified as a highly expanded clone. Shannon entropy was used to measure repertoire diversity, and the Gini coefficient was used to measure V-J evenness. A clonotype found in more than one individual was treated as public. TCRdb redid the processing of the public reads, applying fastp at Q25 and MiXCR, and retained in-frame beta chains. Duplicate CDR3 protein sequences are folded into a single record with the most common DNA and genes. The V and J calls and clone size come from TCRdb's table, not from the authors' own analysis. In this sample the table shows 680,000 or so distinct CDR3 sequences, 15% to 20% of which occur a single time. Around a sixth of the sample lies in the top ten.

These data are also associated with another study on T cells in Graves' hyperthyroidism and ophthalmopathy. From the second report: Graves' hyperthyroidism was defined as stable when no progression to ophthalmopathy occurred over 18 months of follow-up. Hyperthyroidism patients were aged 18 to 65 years and newly diagnosed, with disease duration of less than 2 months. Patients with uncontrolled infections, other autoimmune diseases, pregnancy or lactation were excluded. Clinical symptoms, serum thyroxine and TRAb, thyroid ultrasound, and orbital computed tomography formed the basis for the diagnoses. For the first round of RT-PCR on the TCR CDR3, the HTBI primer set was used together with the Qiagen OneStep RT-PCR kit. Most expanded thyroid clonotypes (frequency above 0.001) were also detected in blood, a finding suggesting that blood repertoires may reflect thyroid immune responses. A model built on a 13 V-J signature distinguished ophthalmopathy from stable hyperthyroidism, reaching about 89% sensitivity and 81.08% specificity in cross-validation and 80%/75% in testing. During validation, the model predicted progression to ophthalmopathy a median of about 5.9 months ahead of onset, with around 71% sensitivity and 72.22% specificity. TCR V-J signatures able to tell the groups apart were searched for in a discovery cohort of 90 to 100 patients, of whom around 43 had Graves' ophthalmopathy and some 60 had stable Graves' hyperthyroidism. Prospective prediction of ophthalmopathy was tested in an independent validation cohort consisting of fewer than 20 hyperthyroidism patients and 17 patients who later progressed to ophthalmopathy. The 100 or so discovery patients were divided at random into training and test sets in a 7:3 ratio. Thyroid tissue and blood T-cell repertoires from six or seven Graves' hyperthyroidism patients were also compared in the study. After sampling, hyperthyroidism patients received methimazole starting at 30 mg daily, and ophthalmopathy patients received high-dose intravenous methylprednisolone. A second multiplex PCR round built the libraries, followed by size selection and purification. The libraries were sequenced on an Illumina HiSeq2000 using paired-end 100 bp reads. SOAPnuke was used to process the raw data, with reads discarded if the reads contained adapters or uncalled bases, had a mean Phred below 15, or lacked an exact constant-primer or identifier match. COPE v1.2.5 was used to merge high-quality paired reads, and clonotypes were defined as unique nucleotide sequences. MiTCR v1.1 was used to align clonotypes to the IMGT TRBV, TRBD and TRBJ reference segments. Only V-J combinations with frequency above 0.0001, covering about 99% of repertoires, were analysed. A TCS score was defined as the ratio between F50 (clonal expansion) and ExV (chaos), using BLOSUM62-based TCRdist between CDR3 peptides within each V-J. Welch's t-statistics and random forest reduced 514 V-J features to about 13, which were used in a naive Bayes classifier (R e1071). Sample size was not statistically predetermined, and blinding of investigators to group allocation was not performed. The paper describes TCR Vbeta CDR3 sequencing of roughly 130 peripheral blood samples, made up of fewer than 50 ophthalmopathy patients, approximately 76 hyperthyroidism patients and 17 progressor patients.

The clonotype originates from a woman aged 25 to 39 with Graves disease. Donor details come from another sample of the same person, matched by shared clones. The sample was peripheral blood mononuclear cells (PBMCs), taken at new diagnosis, from a patient treated with antithyroid drugs. Recombination joined TRBV29-1 with TRBJ1-2; the D gene identity is not certain. The bases are TGCAGCACCGATCACAGCTATGGCTACACCTTC. Its product reads: CSTDHSYGYTF.